This TCR beta chain was sequenced for a study of blood T cell repertoires in COVID-19. Germline V gene data show CDR1 as KGHSH and CDR2 as LQKENI. The CDR3 is made up of 16 amino acids. Trimming left V 4 bases short and J 3 bases short, with 16 bases between. The authors' processing: It was from reference gene primer amplification that nucleated cell counts were estimated. Measured with immunoSEQ multiplex PCR; TCRdb has only the in-frame clones, and not every one. Clonal size and the V and J genes are those of that table, whereas D and trimming came from the DNA. Of 100,000 or so clones in the sample, 80% were seen once.

Sequenced: peripheral blood. This TCR came from a human donor in a cohort sampled during active COVID-19. The rearrangement joins TRBV18 to TRBJ1-5; perhaps TRBD1 as D (5 bases). The CDR3 nucleotides read TGTGCCAGCTCACTCAATCGCGCAGGGAACAATCAGCCCCAGCATTTT. This codes for CASSLNRAGNNQPQHF.